This TCR beta chain was documented in a study of identical twins. From germline, CDR1 is MDHEN and CDR2 SYDVKM. This CDR3 has 12 residues. Template switching created a universal primer site, and the cDNA included unique molecular identifiers. Each CDR3 protein is one row after TCRdb ran MiXCR on the 5' RACE reads. The sample has 500,000 or so distinct CDR3 sequences, approximately 14% seen once. A few counts support this clonotype. The antigen remains unidentified. At one end, the junction sequence differs from germline, possibly due to a read error. Study conclusions and caveats: Cord blood beta clonotypes that were abundant carried fewer insertions, and memory repertoires showed no such trend. A partial confounding effect on zero-insertion analyses could come from invariant MAIT and iNKT cells.

These sequences were also reported in another study, on yellow fever vaccine responses in identical twins.

Sequencing was performed on CD4+ T cells sorted from blood. This chain joins TRBV28 and TRBJ2-1; TRBD2 matches at 7 bases. The sequence was collected from a woman aged 18-29 years in good health. CDR3 in DNA: TGTGCCAGCAGTCAACCTAGCGGTGAAAAACTCTTC. This translates into CASSQPSGEKLF.